This is a list of T cell receptor beta chains from one sample in a study of blood T cell repertoires in COVID-19. Generated by immunoSEQ multiplex PCR, the TCRdb table keeps only in-frame clones and is missing some. The sample lists about 240,000 clones; 75% to 90% were seen once. Sequenced sample: PBMCs or T cells enriched from blood (not recorded which). Receptor source: a man aged 35-49 years who had recovered from COVID-19. Both conserved end residues are part of each CDR3. The order of the fields is CDR3 protein, CDR3 DNA, D gene, clone size, V gene, J gene. A D gene is named only where the DNA matches it firmly. The listing skips clone size in some rows; elsewhere it reads once, few, many or a size class.

CDR3aa: CASSLNRNRQPQHF; CDR3nt: TGTGCCAGCAGCTTGAACAGGAATAGACAGCCCCAGCATTTT; d_gene: NA; abundance: NA; v_gene: TRBV5-6; j_gene: TRBJ1-5
CDR3aa: CASSESHTGVLRGTGNTIYF; CDR3nt: TGTGCCAGCAGCGAGTCCCATACAGGAGTTCTTAGGGGGACTGGAAACACCATATATTTT; d_gene: NA; abundance: NA; v_gene: TRBV16; j_gene: TRBJ1-3
CDR3aa: CASSMGLAGAPYEQYF; CDR3nt: TGTGCCAGTAGTATGGGACTAGCGGGAGCCCCCTACGAGCAGTACTTC; d_gene: TRBD2; abundance: NA; v_gene: TRBV19; j_gene: TRBJ2-7
CDR3aa: CASSPQPPASDLNTQYF; CDR3nt: TGTGCCAGCTCACCTCAACCCCCGGCTAGCGACCTCAATACGCAGTATTTT; d_gene: NA; abundance: NA; v_gene: TRBV18; j_gene: TRBJ2-3
CDR3aa: CASSIRQGKDEQFF; CDR3nt: TGTGCCAGTAGTATTAGACAGGGTAAGGATGAGCAGTTCTTC; d_gene: TRBD1; abundance: NA; v_gene: TRBV19; j_gene: TRBJ2-1
CDR3aa: CASSRDTLEAFF; CDR3nt: TGTGCCAGCAGCCGGGACACCCTTGAAGCTTTCTTT; d_gene: NA; abundance: NA; v_gene: TRBV7-9; j_gene: TRBJ1-1
CDR3aa: CASSQRTYGYTF; CDR3nt: TGTGCCAGCAGCCAACGGACTTATGGCTACACCTTC; d_gene: NA; abundance: NA; v_gene: TRBV13; j_gene: TRBJ1-2
CDR3aa: CASSLEGQGFSYNEQFF; CDR3nt: TGTGCCAGCAGCTTAGAGGGTCAGGGCTTTTCCTACAATGAGCAGTTCTTC; d_gene: NA; abundance: NA; v_gene: TRBV11-3; j_gene: TRBJ2-1
CDR3aa: CASSLQGHNTEAFF; CDR3nt: TGTGCCAGCAGCTTACAGGGTCACAACACTGAAGCTTTCTTT; d_gene: NA; abundance: NA; v_gene: TRBV7-9; j_gene: TRBJ1-1
CDR3aa: CASSIPGQGCNEQFF; CDR3nt: TGTGCCAGCAGCATCCCGGGACAGGGGTGCAATGAGCAGTTCTTC; d_gene: NA; abundance: NA; v_gene: TRBV21-1; j_gene: TRBJ2-1
CDR3aa: CASSVDRNPYEQYF; CDR3nt: TGTGCCAGCAGCGTCGACAGGAACCCTTACGAGCAGTACTTC; d_gene: NA; abundance: NA; v_gene: TRBV13; j_gene: TRBJ2-7
CDR3aa: CASSYGTFDTQYF; CDR3nt: TGTGCCAGCAGTTACGGGACTTTTGATACGCAGTATTTT; d_gene: NA; abundance: NA; v_gene: TRBV6-5; j_gene: TRBJ2-3
CDR3aa: CASSYSPRNTEAFF; CDR3nt: TGTGCCAGCAGTTACTCGCCCAGGAACACTGAAGCTTTCTTT; d_gene: NA; abundance: many; v_gene: TRBV6-5; j_gene: TRBJ1-1
CDR3aa: CASSLGTSVDTGELFF; CDR3nt: TGTGCCAGCAGTTTGGGGACTAGCGTGGACACCGGGGAGCTGTTTTTT; d_gene: TRBD2; abundance: few; v_gene: TRBV7-3; j_gene: TRBJ2-2
CDR3aa: CASSQRTGGENEQYF; CDR3nt: TGTGCCAGCAGCCAGAGGACAGGGGGCGAAAACGAGCAGTACTTC; d_gene: TRBD1; abundance: NA; v_gene: TRBV14; j_gene: TRBJ2-7
CDR3aa: CASSLRGSGNTIYF; CDR3nt: TGTGCCAGCAGCCTTCGGGGTTCTGGAAACACCATATATTTT; d_gene: NA; abundance: NA; v_gene: TRBV5-8; j_gene: TRBJ1-3
CDR3aa: CASSYEDSAYEQYF; CDR3nt: TGTGCCAGCAGTTACGAGGACTCTGCCTACGAGCAGTACTTC; d_gene: NA; abundance: NA; v_gene: TRBV6-2/TRBV6-3; j_gene: TRBJ2-7
CDR3aa: CASSPDRGPTDTQYF; CDR3nt: TGTGCCAGCTCACCTGACAGGGGGCCTACAGATACGCAGTATTTT; d_gene: TRBD1; abundance: NA; v_gene: TRBV18; j_gene: TRBJ2-3
CDR3aa: CASSQMSFFVDEQFF; CDR3nt: TGTGCCAGCAGCCAGATGAGTTTCTTTGTGGATGAGCAGTTCTTC; d_gene: NA; abundance: NA; v_gene: TRBV3-1/TRBV3-2; j_gene: TRBJ2-1
CDR3aa: CASSWDTQETQYF; CDR3nt: TGCGCCAGCAGCTGGGACACTCAAGAGACCCAGTACTTC; d_gene: NA; abundance: NA; v_gene: TRBV5-1; j_gene: TRBJ2-5
CDR3aa: CASSSRTSGLSTDTQYF; CDR3nt: TGCGCCAGCAGCTCCCGGACTAGTGGTCTTAGCACAGATACGCAGTATTTT; d_gene: TRBD2; abundance: NA; v_gene: TRBV5-1; j_gene: TRBJ2-3
CDR3aa: CASSLRTVGHNEQFF; CDR3nt: TGTGCCAGCAGTCTAAGGACAGTGGGACACAATGAGCAGTTCTTC; d_gene: NA; abundance: NA; v_gene: TRBV27; j_gene: TRBJ2-1
CDR3aa: CASNQGQGPQHF; CDR3nt: TGTGCCAGCAACCAGGGGCAGGGGCCCCAGCATTTT; d_gene: NA; abundance: few; v_gene: TRBV7-9; j_gene: TRBJ1-5
CDR3aa: CAADPGGFNEQFF; CDR3nt: TGTGCCGCGGACCCAGGGGGCTTCAATGAGCAGTTCTTC; d_gene: TRBD1; abundance: NA; v_gene: TRBV2; j_gene: TRBJ2-1
CDR3aa: CAWEGWYGYTF; CDR3nt: TGTGCCTGGGAGGGGTGGTATGGCTACACCTTC; d_gene: NA; abundance: few; v_gene: TRBV30; j_gene: TRBJ1-2
CDR3aa: CASSLGSATYNEQFF; CDR3nt: TGCGCCAGCAGCTTGGGGTCAGCGACCTACAATGAGCAGTTCTTC; d_gene: NA; abundance: NA; v_gene: TRBV5-1; j_gene: TRBJ2-1
CDR3aa: CASSQGLAGLYEQYF; CDR3nt: TGTGCCAGCAGCCAAGGACTAGCGGGTTTGTACGAGCAGTACTTC; d_gene: TRBD2; abundance: NA; v_gene: TRBV3-1/TRBV3-2; j_gene: TRBJ2-7
CDR3aa: CATSSGAGGVAADEQFF; CDR3nt: TGTGCCACCAGCAGTGGGGCCGGAGGGGTAGCGGCCGATGAGCAGTTCTTC; d_gene: NA; abundance: NA; v_gene: TRBV15; j_gene: TRBJ2-1
CDR3aa: CAGGALVEDTQYF; CDR3nt: TGTGCCGGGGGGGCTTTGGTGGAAGATACGCAGTATTTT; d_gene: NA; abundance: NA; v_gene: TRBV11-2; j_gene: TRBJ2-3
CDR3aa: CASSLASGRTYEQYF; CDR3nt: TGTGCCAGCAGTTTGGCTAGCGGGAGAACCTACGAGCAGTACTTC; d_gene: TRBD2; abundance: NA; v_gene: TRBV27; j_gene: TRBJ2-7
CDR3aa: CATSEGRINTEAFF; CDR3nt: TGTGCCACCAGTGAGGGCAGGATCAACACTGAAGCTTTCTTT; d_gene: NA; abundance: NA; v_gene: TRBV24-1; j_gene: TRBJ1-1
CDR3aa: CASSLGHLYF; CDR3nt: TGTGCCAGCAGCTTGGGGCACCTGTACTTC; d_gene: NA; abundance: NA; v_gene: TRBV5-8; j_gene: TRBJ2-7
CDR3aa: CASSLGRGSRSYGYTF; CDR3nt: TGTGCCAGCAGCTTAGGCAGGGGCAGCCGGAGCTATGGCTACACCTTC; d_gene: NA; abundance: once; v_gene: TRBV11-2; j_gene: TRBJ1-2
CDR3aa: CASSLDRAGYTF; CDR3nt: TGTGCCAGCAGCTTAGACAGGGCTGGCTACACCTTC; d_gene: NA; abundance: NA; v_gene: TRBV11-2; j_gene: TRBJ1-2
CDR3aa: CASTYPETGGTEAFF; CDR3nt: TGTGCCAGCACCTACCCCGAGACAGGGGGTACTGAAGCTTTCTTT; d_gene: TRBD1; abundance: NA; v_gene: TRBV6-6; j_gene: TRBJ1-1
CDR3aa: CASSEPQDSWVSVGSPLHF; CDR3nt: TGTGCCAGCAGTGAACCCCAAGATAGCTGGGTATCGGTTGGTTCACCCCTCCACTTT; d_gene: NA; abundance: NA; v_gene: TRBV6-1; j_gene: TRBJ1-6
CDR3aa: CASSLGTQGNEQFF; CDR3nt: TGTGCCAGCAGCTTAGGAACTCAGGGCAATGAGCAGTTCTTC; d_gene: NA; abundance: NA; v_gene: TRBV11-2; j_gene: TRBJ2-1
CDR3aa: CASSNRQGSNQPQHF; CDR3nt: TGTGCCAGCAGTAACCGACAGGGGAGCAATCAGCCCCAGCATTTT; d_gene: TRBD1; abundance: NA; v_gene: TRBV28; j_gene: TRBJ1-5
CDR3aa: CASSFGGLNTGELFF; CDR3nt: TGTGCCAGCAGCTTCGGCGGACTGAACACCGGGGAGCTGTTTTTT; d_gene: NA; abundance: NA; v_gene: TRBV7-3; j_gene: TRBJ2-2
CDR3aa: CASSLDSLDRGNTEAFF; CDR3nt: TGTGCCAGCAGCTTAGATTCCCTGGACAGGGGGAACACTGAAGCTTTCTTT; d_gene: TRBD1; abundance: NA; v_gene: TRBV11-2; j_gene: TRBJ1-1
CDR3aa: CASSEIQGVAGNTIYF; CDR3nt: TGTGCCAGCAGTGAAATTCAGGGGGTGGCTGGAAACACCATATATTTT; d_gene: TRBD1; abundance: NA; v_gene: TRBV6-1; j_gene: TRBJ1-3
CDR3aa: CAISEGQIGNQPQHF; CDR3nt: TGTGCCATCAGTGAGGGACAGATCGGCAATCAGCCCCAGCATTTT; d_gene: NA; abundance: NA; v_gene: TRBV10-3; j_gene: TRBJ1-5
CDR3aa: CASSQTSGGSTDTQYF; CDR3nt: TGTGCCAGCTCACAGACTAGCGGGGGGAGCACAGATACGCAGTATTTT; d_gene: TRBD2; abundance: NA; v_gene: TRBV18; j_gene: TRBJ2-3
CDR3aa: CSISLVSTDTQYF; CDR3nt: TGCAGCATCTCCCTTGTCAGCACAGATACGCAGTATTTT; d_gene: NA; abundance: NA; v_gene: TRBV29-1; j_gene: TRBJ2-3